This T cell receptor beta chain stems from a study of blood T cell repertoires in COVID-19 (dated by TCRdb to the early 2020s). Turning to the overall study: Samples covering the acute and convalescent phases of COVID-19 were provided by collaborators in the United States, Italy and Spain. The material from the prospective study consisted of cDNA or gDNA derived from T cells, B-cell-depleted T cells, or PBMCs. The dataset comprised deeply sampled blood TCRbeta repertoires from subjects exposed to, actively infected with, or recovered from COVID-19. The repertoires were released in a freely available public database meant as a resource for research on the immune response to SARS-CoV-2. Samples were obtained from the ongoing ImmuneRACE study (first 160 participants) and from over 1,000 subjects provided by 6 global collaborators. Sample metadata almost always included a de-identified subject ID, COVID-19 status, age in years and sex. Where HLA class I and class II types were available, the types were taken from metadata supplied by the sample provider, not from assay-based typing. Study-wide findings and limitations: The quantity of clinical and demographic metadata differed by source and by participant and was supplied without curation.

Worth noting for this clone: The specificity of this receptor is unknown. No base quality information exists; no much larger clone differs at one position.

Participants in the prospective study were aged about 18 to 89 years, lived in about two dozen United States geographic areas, and enrolled through a virtual design. To assign participants to cohorts, the prospective study relied on clinical history that participants themselves reported in a screening survey and a study questionnaire. ImmuneRACE Cohort 3 recovered participants were defined by two consecutive negative NP/OP PCR tests, healthcare professional clearance, or symptom resolution. Each participant in the prospective study had whole blood, serum and a nasopharyngeal or oropharyngeal swab collected by mobile phlebotomists. Additional blood draws and questionnaires over an approximately 2-month period could optionally be provided by prospective study participants. Before DNA extraction, blood samples from the prospective study were shipped at room temperature or frozen. TCRbeta CDR3 regions were amplified from genomic DNA using the immunoSEQ Assay, a bias-controlled multiplex PCR. The authors' pipeline ran thus. Within the assay, amplification of reference gene primers was used to estimate how many nucleated cells each sample contained. To quantify the absolute abundance of each unique TCRbeta CDR3 rearrangement, sequence reads were collapsed and filtered. For each sample, productive Simpson clonality was calculated as the square root of Simpson's diversity index over productive rearrangements. TCRdb stores this immuneACCESS table with in-frame sequences only. Part of the clones is absent; in the studies checked, under half of the shortfall reflects unresolved V genes, and no reason is known for the rest. V and J calls and clone size are copied from that table; D and trimming were computed from the DNA. The sample has 320,000 or so clones on record, 75% to 90% of them singletons. The biggest ten clones account for about 5% of the sample.

The receptor was isolated from a man younger than 45 who had recovered from COVID-19. Sequencing used PBMCs or T cells enriched from blood (not recorded which).

The bases are TGTGCCAGCAGCCGCGACAGGGATGATGGCTACACCTTC. Its protein reads: CASSRDRDDGYTF. The V gene is TRBV28 and the J gene is TRBJ1-2, and TRBD1 aligns with 7 junction nucleotides. Taken from cysteine to phenylalanine, the CDR3 has 13 residues. Only the CDR3 portion is preserved as DNA: 39 bases, with reading frame beginning at the first base. Trimming takes 6 bases off V and 6 bases off J; junction bases not matched to a gene: 7. Via the germline V gene, CDR1 is MDHEN and CDR2 SYDVKM.